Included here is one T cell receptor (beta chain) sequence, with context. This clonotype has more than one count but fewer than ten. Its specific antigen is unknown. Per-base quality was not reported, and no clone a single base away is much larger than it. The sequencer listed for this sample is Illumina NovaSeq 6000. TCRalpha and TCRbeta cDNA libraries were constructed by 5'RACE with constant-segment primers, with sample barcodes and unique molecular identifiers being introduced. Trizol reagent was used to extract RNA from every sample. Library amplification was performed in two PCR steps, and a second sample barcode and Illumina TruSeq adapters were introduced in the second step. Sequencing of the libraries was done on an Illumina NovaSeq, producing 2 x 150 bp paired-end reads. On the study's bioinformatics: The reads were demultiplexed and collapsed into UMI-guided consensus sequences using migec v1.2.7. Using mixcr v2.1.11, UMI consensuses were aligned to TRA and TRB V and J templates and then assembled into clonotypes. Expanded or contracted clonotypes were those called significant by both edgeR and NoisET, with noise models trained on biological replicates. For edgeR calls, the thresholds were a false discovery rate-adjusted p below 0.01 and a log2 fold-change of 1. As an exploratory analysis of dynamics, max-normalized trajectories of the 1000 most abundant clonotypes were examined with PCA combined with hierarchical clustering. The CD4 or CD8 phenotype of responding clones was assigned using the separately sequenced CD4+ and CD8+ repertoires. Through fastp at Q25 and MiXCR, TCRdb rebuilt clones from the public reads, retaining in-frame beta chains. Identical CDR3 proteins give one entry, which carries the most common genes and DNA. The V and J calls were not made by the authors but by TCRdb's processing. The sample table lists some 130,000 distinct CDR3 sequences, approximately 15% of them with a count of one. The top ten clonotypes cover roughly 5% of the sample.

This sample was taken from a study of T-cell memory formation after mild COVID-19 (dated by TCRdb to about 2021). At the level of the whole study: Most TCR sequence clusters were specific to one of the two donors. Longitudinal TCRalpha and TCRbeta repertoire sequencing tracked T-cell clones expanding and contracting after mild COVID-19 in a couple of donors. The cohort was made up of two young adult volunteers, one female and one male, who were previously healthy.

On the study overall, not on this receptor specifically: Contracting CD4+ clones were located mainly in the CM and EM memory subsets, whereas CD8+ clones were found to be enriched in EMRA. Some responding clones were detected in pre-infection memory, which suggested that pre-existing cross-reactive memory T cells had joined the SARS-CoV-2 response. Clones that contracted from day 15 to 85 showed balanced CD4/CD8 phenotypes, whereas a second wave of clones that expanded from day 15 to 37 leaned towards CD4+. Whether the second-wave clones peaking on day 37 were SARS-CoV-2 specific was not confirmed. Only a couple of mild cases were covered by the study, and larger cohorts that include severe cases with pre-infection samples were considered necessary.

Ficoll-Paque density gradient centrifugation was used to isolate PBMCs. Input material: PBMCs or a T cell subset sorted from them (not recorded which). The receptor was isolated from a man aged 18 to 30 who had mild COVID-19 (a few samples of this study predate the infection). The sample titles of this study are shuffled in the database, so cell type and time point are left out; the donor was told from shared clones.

This receptor carries the CDR3 CASSKTGSNQPQHF. The nucleotides are TGTGCCAGCAGCAAGACGGGGAGCAATCAGCCCCAGCATTTT. Recombination connected TRBV12-3 or TRBV12-4 to TRBJ1-5; the D gene identity is not certain. V is pared back by 6 bases and J by 1 base, with 10 bases lying between the germline termini. The CDR3 runs 14 amino acids, cysteine and phenylalanine included. CDR3 DNA only is kept here, 42 bases in frame from base 1.